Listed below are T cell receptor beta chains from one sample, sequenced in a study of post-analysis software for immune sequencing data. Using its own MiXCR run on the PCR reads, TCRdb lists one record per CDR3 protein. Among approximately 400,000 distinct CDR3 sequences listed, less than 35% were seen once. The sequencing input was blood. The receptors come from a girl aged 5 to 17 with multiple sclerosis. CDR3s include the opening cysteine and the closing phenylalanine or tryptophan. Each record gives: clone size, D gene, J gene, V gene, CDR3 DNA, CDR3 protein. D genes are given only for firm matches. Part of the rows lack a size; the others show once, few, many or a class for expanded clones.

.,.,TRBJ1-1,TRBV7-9,TGTGCCAGCAGTTCGACCATGAACACTGAAGCTTTCTTT,CASSSTMNTEAFF
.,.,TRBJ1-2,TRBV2,TGTGCCAGCACCGCGACAGACCCTGGCTACACCTTC,CASTATDPGYTF
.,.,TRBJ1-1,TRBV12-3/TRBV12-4,TGTGCCAGCAGCCAACGGCCCCCCCCGGATCCCGGCGCTTTCTTT,CASSQRPPPDPGAFF
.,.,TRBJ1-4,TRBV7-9,TGTGCCAGCAGCCTAGTTTTGGACGCCCCGAGTGAAAAACTGTTTTTT,CASSLVLDAPSEKLFF
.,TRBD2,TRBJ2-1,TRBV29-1,TGCAGCGTTGAAGGGTTTAACGGGGGGGCCGGCGACGAGCAGTTCTTC,CSVEGFNGGAGDEQFF
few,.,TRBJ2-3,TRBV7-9,TGTGCCAGCAGCTTACTTCGGGACACAAACTTCACAGATACGCAGTATTTT,CASSLLRDTNFTDTQYF
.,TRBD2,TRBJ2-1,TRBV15,TGTGCCACCAGCGGGATAGCGGGGGTGACTTTAGATGAGCAGTTCTTC,CATSGIAGVTLDEQFF
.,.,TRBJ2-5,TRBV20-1,TGCAGTGCTAGAGTGGGTGGGTCGGGGGAGACCCAGTACTTC,CSARVGGSGETQYF
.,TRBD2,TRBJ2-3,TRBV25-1,TGTGCCAGCAGTGCTAGCGGGGGCCACGCTACGCAGTATTTT,CASSASGGHATQYF
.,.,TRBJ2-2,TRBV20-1,TGCAGTGCTGCCGGCCCTACCGGGGAGCTGTTTTTT,CSAAGPTGELFF
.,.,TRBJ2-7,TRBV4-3,TGCGCCAGCAGCCAAGAGGAAGGGATGCACTACGAGCAGTACTTC,CASSQEEGMHYEQYF
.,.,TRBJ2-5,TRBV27,TGTGCCAGCAGTTTAAAGGCCGGTTCCGTAGTGGAGTACCAAGAGACCCAGTACTTC,CASSLKAGSVVEYQETQYF
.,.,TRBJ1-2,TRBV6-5,TGTGCCAGCAGTTACTCGATGCCGGGACCGCGTAACTATGGCTACACCTTC,CASSYSMPGPRNYGYTF
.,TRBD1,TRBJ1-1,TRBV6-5,TGTGCCAGCGGACCCTTGATCGGGACAGAGAACACTGAAGCTTTCTTT,CASGPLIGTENTEAFF
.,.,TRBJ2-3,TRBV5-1,TGCGCCAGCAGCTTCTCTGGCTCAGATACGCAGTATTTT,CASSFSGSDTQYF
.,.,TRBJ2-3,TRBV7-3,TGTGCCAGCAGCTTAACACTTGGCGGACTTAATACGCAGTATTTT,CASSLTLGGLNTQYF
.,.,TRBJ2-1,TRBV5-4,TGTGCCAGCGGACGACTTAGTGGCGGCAACAATGAGCAGTTCTTC,CASGRLSGGNNEQFF
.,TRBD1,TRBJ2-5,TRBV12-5,TGTGCTAGTGGTTCAACCTCGACAGGGGGAGGAGAGACCCAGTACTTC,CASGSTSTGGGETQYF
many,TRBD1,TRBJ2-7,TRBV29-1,TGCAGCGCCGGGACAGGGGACTCCTACGAGCAGTACTTC,CSAGTGDSYEQYF
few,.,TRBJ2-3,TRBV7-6,TGTGCCAGCAGCTTACTAGGGGTTAGCACAGATACGCAGTATTTT,CASSLLGVSTDTQYF
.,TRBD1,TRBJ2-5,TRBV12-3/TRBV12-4,TGTGCCAGCGGAACCACAGGGGCCCAAGAGACCCAGTACTTC,CASGTTGAQETQYF
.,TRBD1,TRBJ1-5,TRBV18,TGTGCCAGCATACAGGGGGCCAATCAGCCCCAGCATTTT,CASIQGANQPQHF
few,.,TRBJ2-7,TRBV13,TGTGCCAGCAGCTTACGTTCAGGGGAAAGAGGTAGAATCTACGAGCAGTACTTC,CASSLRSGERGRIYEQYF
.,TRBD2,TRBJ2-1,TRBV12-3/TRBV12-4,TGTGCCAGCAGTCTTCTAGGTAGCGGGGGGTTCCACAATGAGCAGTTCTTC,CASSLLGSGGFHNEQFF
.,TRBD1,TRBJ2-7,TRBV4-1,TGCGCCAGCAGCCAACCGGGACAGGGCTTGGTCGAGCAGTACTTC,CASSQPGQGLVEQYF
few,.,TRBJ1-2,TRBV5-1,TGCGCCAGCAGCTTGGCGGGGCAGCCTAACTATGGCTACACCTTC,CASSLAGQPNYGYTF
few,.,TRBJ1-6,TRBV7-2,TGTGCCAGCAGCTTAGGTCCAGGGGTCTCCTATAATTCACCCCTCCACTTT,CASSLGPGVSYNSPLHF
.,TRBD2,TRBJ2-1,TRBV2,TGTGCCAGCAGTGAATACAGGGGACTAGCGGGGAAGAATGAGCAGTTCTTC,CASSEYRGLAGKNEQFF
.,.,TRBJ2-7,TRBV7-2,TGTGCCAGCAGCTTAGGGGGGGGCAGGGACTCCTACGAGCAGTACTTC,CASSLGGGRDSYEQYF
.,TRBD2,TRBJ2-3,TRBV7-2,TGTGCCAGCAGCTTATATGCGGGGGGGGATACGCAGTATTTT,CASSLYAGGDTQYF
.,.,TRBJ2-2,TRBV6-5,TGTGCCAGCTACGGTTCTTTGAACACCGGGGAGCTGTTTTTT,CASYGSLNTGELFF
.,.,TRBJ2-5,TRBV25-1,TGTGCCAGCAGTGAAGGGACTTTCTTTCTAGAGACCCAGTACTTC,CASSEGTFFLETQYF